Listed below are T cell receptor beta chains from one sample, sequenced in a study of blood T cell repertoires in COVID-19. Profiling relied on immunoSEQ multiplex PCR, and the TCRdb table lists in-frame clones only, not all of them. The sample includes more than 300,000 clones, more than 80% of them seen just once. Sequences were obtained from peripheral blood. These receptors all stem from a man aged 18 to 29 who had recovered from COVID-19. The CDR3 runs from the conserved cysteine through the conserved F or W. D genes are given only for firm matches. Only some rows state a clone size, as once, few, many or a class for expanded clones.

NA,TRBD1,TRBV5-1,TRBJ2-7,CASTTDGQGAHEQYF,TGCGCCAGCACTACCGACGGACAGGGGGCTCACGAGCAGTACTTC
NA,TRBD1,TRBV7-3,TRBJ2-6,CASSFQTGGRANVLTF,TGTGCCAGCAGCTTCCAAACAGGGGGCCGGGCCAACGTCCTGACTTTC
NA,NA,TRBV7-3,TRBJ2-2,CASSEEGTLNTGELFF,TGTGCCAGCAGCGAAGAAGGGACACTTAACACCGGGGAGCTGTTTTTT
NA,TRBD1,TRBV27,TRBJ1-2,CASSQGTGDGYTF,TGTGCCAGCAGCCAAGGGACAGGGGATGGCTACACCTTC
NA,NA,TRBV11-2,TRBJ1-2,CASSLGGIYGYTF,TGTGCCAGCAGCCTAGGAGGGATCTATGGCTACACCTTC
NA,NA,TRBV6-6,TRBJ1-3,CASSYSTTGNTIYF,TGTGCCAGCAGTTACTCGACGACAGGAAACACCATATATTTT
NA,TRBD1,TRBV19,TRBJ1-6,CASTDRDRDTYNSPLHF,TGTGCCAGTACCGACCGGGACAGGGACACCTATAATTCACCCCTCCACTTT
NA,TRBD2,TRBV11-3,TRBJ2-1,CASSPGLAANEQFF,TGTGCCAGCAGCCCGGGACTAGCGGCTAATGAGCAGTTCTTC
NA,TRBD2,TRBV9,TRBJ2-5,CASSVGETSGFQETQYF,TGTGCCAGCAGCGTAGGGGAAACTAGCGGGTTTCAAGAGACCCAGTACTTC
NA,NA,TRBV27,TRBJ1-2,CASSHLDSPYGYTF,TGTGCCAGCAGCCATCTCGACAGCCCGTATGGCTACACCTTC
once,TRBD2,TRBV7-3,TRBJ2-1,CASSLRLAGPNEQFF,TGTGCCAGCAGCTTACGACTAGCGGGCCCCAATGAGCAGTTCTTC
NA,TRBD2,TRBV4-1,TRBJ2-7,CASSQVWPAGVREQYF,TGCGCCAGCAGCCAAGTCTGGCCAGCGGGAGTGAGAGAGCAGTACTTC
NA,NA,TRBV4-3,TRBJ2-7,CASSQTPGPGSYEQYF,TGCGCCAGCAGCCAGACCCCGGGTCCCGGTTCATACGAGCAGTACTTC
NA,TRBD1,TRBV19,TRBJ1-2,CASRPTGGGYGYTF,TGTGCCAGTAGACCGACAGGGGGAGGCTATGGCTACACCTTC
NA,NA,TRBV10-3,TRBJ2-7,CAISEGLPDEQYF,TGTGCCATCAGTGAGGGGCTTCCAGACGAGCAGTACTTC
NA,NA,TRBV6-2/TRBV6-3,TRBJ2-1,CASSQQGPSVF,TGTGCCAGCAGTCAACAGGGACCTAGTGTCTTC
NA,TRBD2,TRBV4-3,TRBJ2-2,CASSLASGRNTGELFF,TGCGCCAGCAGCCTGGCTAGCGGGAGGAACACCGGGGAGCTGTTTTTT
few,TRBD2,TRBV4-2,TRBJ2-2,CASSQDTGLAGLAGELFF,TGTGCCAGCAGCCAAGATACGGGACTAGCGGGGTTGGCCGGGGAGCTGTTTTTT
NA,TRBD1,TRBV5-4,TRBJ2-5,CASSRQGQETQYF,TGTGCCAGCAGCCGACAGGGCCAAGAGACCCAGTACTTC
NA,TRBD1,TRBV9,TRBJ1-5,CASSAFRRTGGDQPQHF,TGTGCCAGCAGCGCCTTCCGCCGGACAGGGGGCGATCAGCCCCAGCATTTT
NA,NA,TRBV9,TRBJ1-3,CASSVGWGRNTIYF,TGTGCCAGCAGCGTAGGCTGGGGGCGAAACACCATATATTTT
NA,TRBD1,TRBV5-1,TRBJ1-1,CASSQPGTVSEAFF,TGCGCCAGCAGCCAGCCCGGGACAGTGTCTGAAGCTTTCTTT
NA,NA,TRBV20-1,TRBJ1-5,CSASLGGGQPQHF,TGCAGTGCTAGTCTCGGGGGGGGTCAGCCCCAGCATTTT
NA,NA,TRBV29-1,TRBJ2-4,CSVEGADVNIQYF,TGCAGCGTTGAAGGGGCCGACGTAAACATTCAGTACTTC
NA,NA,TRBV6-5,TRBJ2-7,CASSYARSYEQYF,TGTGCCAGCAGTTACGCGAGGAGCTACGAGCAGTACTTC
NA,NA,TRBV19,TRBJ1-5,CASSTSSTAGQPQHF,TGTGCCAGTAGTACCTCATCGACGGCGGGGCAGCCCCAGCATTTT
few,TRBD1,TRBV6-5,TRBJ2-3,CASSRQGVTDTQYF,TGTGCCAGCAGTCGACAGGGGGTCACAGATACGCAGTATTTT
NA,TRBD1,TRBV29-1,TRBJ1-1,CSVDRQGRAEAFF,TGCAGCGTTGACCGACAGGGCCGGGCTGAAGCTTTCTTT
NA,NA,TRBV7-2,TRBJ2-5,CASTAGNQETQYF,TGTGCCAGCACCGCGGGGAACCAAGAGACCCAGTACTTC
NA,TRBD2,TRBV19,TRBJ2-1,CASSNGLVGHEQFF,TGTGCCAGTAGTAACGGACTAGTGGGGCATGAGCAGTTCTTC
NA,TRBD1,TRBV6-2/TRBV6-3,TRBJ2-1,CASSPGTGKLNEQFF,TGTGCCAGCAGTCCCGGGACAGGAAAACTTAATGAGCAGTTCTTC
NA,TRBD2,TRBV5-4,TRBJ2-7,CASSLAGDRYEQYF,TGTGCCAGCAGTTTAGCGGGAGATCGGTACGAGCAGTACTTC
NA,TRBD1,TRBV9,TRBJ1-1,CASSVVGTGGLNTEAFF,TGTGCCAGCAGCGTAGTTGGGACAGGGGGTTTGAACACTGAAGCTTTCTTT
NA,NA,TRBV11-2,TRBJ2-5,CASSSDTALTQYF,TGTGCCAGCAGCTCCGACACTGCTTTGACCCAGTACTTC
once,NA,TRBV13,TRBJ2-3,CASSLRAGASTDTQYF,TGTGCCAGCAGCTTACGGGCGGGGGCTAGCACAGATACGCAGTATTTT
NA,NA,TRBV4-1,TRBJ2-5,CASSQATYYLETQYF,TGCGCCAGCAGCCAAGCCACTTACTACCTGGAGACCCAGTACTTC
NA,NA,TRBV7-2,TRBJ1-6,CASSLLSAGGNSPLHF,TGTGCCAGCAGCTTACTGTCAGCAGGTGGCAATTCACCCCTCCACTTT
NA,NA,TRBV19,TRBJ2-5,CASSPGRTQETQYF,TGTGCCAGTAGTCCTGGACGGACTCAAGAGACCCAGTACTTC
NA,NA,TRBV7-8,TRBJ2-3,CASSSGVGDTQYF,TGTGCCAGCAGCTCAGGGGTGGGAGATACGCAGTATTTT
NA,NA,TRBV6-5,TRBJ2-6,CASRREVSGANVLTF,TGTGCCAGCAGGAGGGAGGTCTCTGGGGCCAACGTCCTGACTTTC
NA,NA,TRBV19,TRBJ2-7,CASSIGLGTKYEQYF,TGTGCCAGTAGTATCGGCCTGGGGACAAAATACGAGCAGTACTTC
many,NA,TRBV4-3,TRBJ2-3,CASSPRQDSSTDTQYF,TGCGCCAGCAGCCCTCGACAGGACTCTAGCACAGATACGCAGTATTTT
NA,TRBD1,TRBV6-5,TRBJ2-7,CASSYRGDRGTYEQYF,TGTGCCAGCAGTTACCGTGGGGACAGGGGAACCTACGAGCAGTACTTC
NA,NA,TRBV21-1,TRBJ2-7,CASSKGSRDRATYEQYF,TGTGCCAGCAGCAAAGGGTCCCGGGACAGGGCCACCTACGAGCAGTACTTC
NA,TRBD2,TRBV6-5,TRBJ2-3,CASGRLADTDTQYF,TGTGCCAGCGGCCGACTAGCGGACACAGATACGCAGTATTTT
once,TRBD1,TRBV2,TRBJ2-1,CASSGQGTYNEQFF,TGTGCCAGCAGCGGACAGGGGACTTACAATGAGCAGTTCTTC
NA,NA,TRBV6-4,TRBJ1-1,CASSDSIGGRTEAFF,TGTGCCAGCAGTGACTCGATAGGGGGTCGCACTGAAGCTTTCTTT
NA,NA,TRBV9,TRBJ1-2,CASRGQTGYTF,TGTGCCAGCAGAGGACAGACTGGCTACACCTTC
NA,TRBD2,TRBV5-4,TRBJ2-1,CASSLRGGGYNEQFF,TGTGCCAGCAGCTTACGAGGCGGGGGGTACAATGAGCAGTTCTTC
NA,TRBD1,TRBV5-1,TRBJ1-2,CASRGQGFYGYTF,TGCGCCAGCAGGGGACAGGGGTTCTATGGCTACACCTTC
NA,NA,TRBV3-1/TRBV3-2,TRBJ2-1,CASSQDWTGVNEQFF,TGTGCCAGCAGCCAAGATTGGACGGGGGTCAATGAGCAGTTCTTC